This T cell receptor beta chain was observed in a study of CD8+ T cells in alopecia areata. Looking at the study overall: For treated patients, severity scores reflected the percentage of scalp area affected. Study-level points and caveats: The study found higher clonality in lesional than normal scalp, especially in alopecia totalis/universalis. Many of the expanded lesional clones endured in scalp and blood while on tofacitinib.

A remark on this clone: The antigen remains unidentified.

Extraction and reverse transcription of RNA yielded cDNA as the sequencing template. TCRdb's copy holds only in-frame clones and misses some; the assay was immunoSEQ multiplex PCR. The sample records roughly 100,000 clones, around 86% being singletons. Treatment of the sample: oral pan-JAK inhibitor, 5-10 mg twice daily. The input for sequencing was CD8+ T cells sorted from blood, taken between weeks 30 and 35, from a patient treated with tofacitinib. The clonotype was recovered from a human donor with alopecia areata.

CDR3 residues: CASSVGLATYEQYF. For the CDR3, the DNA is TGTGCCAGCAGCGTAGGTCTAGCTACCTACGAGCAGTACTTC. The chain is built from TRBV9 and TRBJ2-7; D perhaps matches TRBD2 (5 bases). Per the germline V gene, CDR1 is SGDLS and CDR2 is YYNGEE. The CDR3 totals 14 residues. The V gene lost 0 bases and the J gene lost 2 bases, with 9 bases spanning the gap. Full variable domain (outside the CDR3, taken from reference TRBV9 and TRBJ2-7): DSGVTQTPKHLITATGQRVTLRCSPRSGDLSVYWYQQSLDQGLQFLIQYYNGEERAKGNILERFSAQQFPDLHSELNLSSLELGDSALYFCASSVGLATYEQYFGPGTRLTVT.